This record looks at one T cell receptor beta chain sequence and its context. As yet, its antigen is unknown. This table comes from immunoSEQ multiplex PCR, and its TCRdb copy is limited to in-frame clones, with some not included. The sample consists of roughly 190,000 clones, more than 80% of them appearing once. This CDR3 comprises 15 residues. Deletions cut 0 bases from V and 6 bases from J, with 14 bases between. Germline CDR1 is MGHRA and CDR2 is YSYEKL. This specimen belongs to a study of T cell responses to AZD1222 COVID-19 vaccine. Study-level points and caveats: Donors were mostly white British, more females; clonal diversity possibly underestimated.

This sequence joins TRBV4-1 and TRBJ1-2; D might be TRBD1 (5 bases). This specimen consisted of peripheral blood, obtained 28 days after the second dose of the MenACWY control vaccine. This clonotype originated in an adult who received the MenACWY meningococcal vaccine as a control. The CDR3 coding sequence is TGCGCCAGCAGCCAAGATCCGGGGACCACTCATGGCTACACCTTC. Translated: CASSQDPGTTHGYTF.